The subject of this entry is one T cell receptor (beta chain). Its target is not known. The record originates from a study of radiotherapy plus CTLA-4 blockade in lung cancer. Overall study: Disease control was present in 25% to 35% of patients, and objective responses in approximately 19%.

Findings and limits, study-wide: Some TCR clones had been derived from tumors. These clones expanded in peripheral blood after radiotherapy plus ipilimumab.

This table comes from immunoSEQ multiplex PCR, and its TCRdb copy is limited to in-frame clones, with some not included. This table has tens of thousands of clones, 78% appearing once. Participants had chemo-refractory metastatic non-small-cell lung cancer and were treated with focal radiation plus ipilimumab CTLA-4 blockade. Per germline, CDR1 SGDLS and CDR2 YYNGEE. Deletions cut 3 bases from V and 0 bases from J, with 9 bases between. The length of the CDR3 is 14 residues. The clonotype originates from a human donor with non-small cell lung cancer who had a complete response to radiotherapy plus ipilimumab. The chain employs TRBV9 and TRBJ1-1; possibly TRBD1 for D (5 bases). The sequences come from peripheral blood, collected from a patient treated with radiotherapy plus ipilimumab. The CDR3: CASSAEGMNTEAFF. CDR3 DNA sequence: TGTGCCAGCAGCGCTGAGGGGATGAACACTGAAGCTTTCTTT.